This T cell receptor beta chain originates from a study of OX40 agonist ivuxolimab in advanced cancers. Regarding the research as a whole: Ivuxolimab was an agonistic, fully human IgG2 monoclonal antibody directed against OX40 (CD134), a costimulatory receptor. Intravenous ivuxolimab was administered to patients every 2 weeks at six dose levels: 0.01, 0.1, 0.3, 1.5, 3 and 10 mg/kg. Among the roughly 50 dose-escalation patients, 19 had hepatocellular carcinoma, roughly 15 melanoma, 9 renal cell carcinoma and 9 head and neck cancer. A male proportion of under 85% and a mean age of approximately 58 years, ranging from about 20 to 85, were recorded for the dose-escalation cohort. Patients were allowed to have had prior anti-PD-1, anti-PD-L1 or anti-CTLA-4 therapy, and approximately 39% of the dose-escalation patients had been treated with checkpoint inhibitors. Three dose-escalation patients achieved partial responses, one with hepatocellular carcinoma and two with cutaneous melanoma. The purpose of peripheral TCRbeta sequencing was to test whether ivuxolimab changed TCR sequence diversity and led to clonal T-cell expansion. The paper reports the monotherapy dose-escalation portion (N of about 50 patients) of the phase I ivuxolimab trial.

Summary of the overall study and its limitations: In the 0.1-3.0 mg/kg groups, partial responders were among the patients with the lowest normalized peripheral clonal expansion, particularly in CD8+ T cells. Low levels of normalized T-cell clonal expansion were also seen in some patients who did not respond. At doses of 0.1 to 3.0 mg/kg, clonal expansion of both CD4+ and CD8+ T cells in blood was seen between baseline and week 6. The antigen specificity of the clonally expanded peripheral T cells was not determined. After ivuxolimab, CD8+ T cells had more expanded clones than CD4+ T cells on average.

In the case of this clone: There is no known antigen for this receptor. No quality values exist for individual bases; no much larger clone is one base distant.

For sequencing of the TCRbeta CDR3 region, genomic DNA was extracted from the sorted cells. TCRbeta CDR3 regions were sequenced using the immunoSEQ Assay. In its TCRdb copy, this immuneACCESS table keeps in-frame sequences only and misses some clones. Where compared with another copy, unresolved V genes explain less than half of these, and the others have no known cause. A total of approximately 67,000 clones appear in this sample, 80% to 95% of them only once. The top ten clonotypes cover 2% to 2.5% of the sample. The trial excluded patients who had a history of autoimmune disease or were on systemic immunosuppression. In every dose cohort, peripheral blood was drawn for TCR sequencing at baseline, cycle 4 day 1, and cycle 7 day 1. Samples came from an open-label, multicenter, first-in-human phase I dose-escalation trial of ivuxolimab. Adults with locally advanced or metastatic head and neck squamous cell, hepatocellular, melanoma or renal cell carcinoma were enrolled in the trial. Before TCR sequencing, CD4+ T cells and CD8+ T cells were sorted from peripheral blood as separate populations.

The CDR3 starts with the cysteine, ends with the phenylalanine, and has 14 residues. Here the CDR3 DNA is all that survives: 42 bases in frame from base 1. Between the V and J ends, shortened by 6 bases and 10 bases respectively, the junction contains 18 bases. CDR1 and CDR2 are read off the germline V gene (reference sequence) as LNHDA and SQIVND. This sequence uses TRBV19 and TRBJ1-4; no confident D gene assignment can be made. The sample in question was CD4+ or CD8+ T cells sorted from blood, obtained in a trial of the OX40 agonist ivuxolimab. This sequence originates from an adult with an advanced solid tumor such as melanoma, head and neck, liver or kidney cancer. The sequenced DNA is TGTGCCAGTAGCCCAACCGGTTGGGAGGGAAAACTGTTTTTT. Its protein reads: CASSPTGWEGKLFF. Beyond the CDR3, the reference TRBV19 and TRBJ1-4 genes provide the residues; the full variable domain reads: DGGITQSPKYLFRKEGQNVTLSCEQNLNHDAMYWYRQDPGQGLRLIYYSQIVNDFQKGDIAEGYSVSREKKESFPLTVTSAQKNPTAFYLCASSPTGWEGKLFFGSGTQLSVL.